A single sample gave rise to the 28 T cell receptor beta chains below, sequenced in a study of technical replicates of blood from a few donors. The protocol was immunoSEQ multiplex PCR, while the TCRdb copy is restricted to in-frame clones and leaves out a portion. The data show about 74,000 clones, with around 95% seen just once and 0.2% to 0.3% held by the top ten. Input material: T cells isolated from PBMCs. These receptors all stem from a human donor in good health.

CDR3 loop: CASIRRASGGTQETQYF. CDR3 DNA sequence: TGTGCCAGCATCCGGCGGGCTAGCGGGGGGACCCAAGAGACCCAGTACTTC. The genes are TRBV7-2 and TRBJ2-5; TRBD2 matches at 11 bases. V lost 7 bases, J lost 1 base, and 11 bases stayed unmatched. The length of the CDR3 is 17 residues. Per the germline V gene, CDR1 is SGHTA and CDR2 is FQGNSA.

The V call is TRBV30, the J call TRBJ1-5; D might be TRBD1 (5 bases). This CDR3 is built from 15 residues. Trimming took off 0 bases at V and 7 bases at J, with 16 bases between the two ends. Looked up from germline, CDR1 is GTSNPN and CDR2 is SVGIG (reference sequence). The CDR3 spells CAWSVGGMGVQPQHF. The CDR3 coding sequence is TGTGCCTGGAGTGTTGGGGGGATGGGGGTGCAGCCCCAGCATTTT.

V gene TRBV5-1 combines with J gene TRBJ2-3; D perhaps matches TRBD1 (5 bases). The CDR3 sequence is 13 residues long. Looked up from germline, CDR1 is SGHRS and CDR2 is YFSETQ. Between the trimmed V and J ends, which lost 0 bases and 6 bases, there was a span of 8 bases. The DNA of the CDR3 is TGCGCCAGCAGCTTGGGGGGCCGGGATACGCAGTATTTT. It encodes CASSLGGRDTQYF.

J is TRBJ2-7 and V is TRBV9; 8 bases agree with TRBD2. V shed 0 bases, J shed 5 bases, and the junction held 7 bases outside the gene matches. Germline CDR1 is SGDLS and CDR2 is YYNGEE. The CDR3 covers 15 residues. CDR3 sequence: CASSVVEREWNEQYF. CDR3 in DNA: TGTGCCAGCAGCGTAGTAGAGCGGGAGTGGAACGAGCAGTACTTC.

This chain connects TRBV2 to TRBJ1-5; TRBD1 matches 7 bases. CDR1 is SNHLY and CDR2 is FYNNEI in the germline V gene. Trimming removed 1 base from V and 7 bases from J; junction bases left unmatched: 7. The CDR3 runs 15 residues. The CDR3 region is CASSEGWTGGQPQHF. As DNA, the CDR3 is TGTGCCAGCAGTGAAGGATGGACAGGCGGGCAGCCCCAGCATTTT.

The V gene is TRBV27, the J gene TRBJ2-7; a possible D gene is TRBD2 (5 bases). There are 15 residues in the CDR3. V lost 0 bases to trimming and J lost 3 bases, with 12 bases between them. Per germline, CDR1 MNHEY and CDR2 SMNVEV (reference sequence). DNA for the CDR3: TGTGCCAGCAGTTTATCGGCCGGACTCCTCTACGAGCAGTACTTC. The encoded protein is CASSLSAGLLYEQYF.

The chain employs TRBV4-2 and TRBJ2-2; D remains unclear. CDR3 length equals 15 residues. Trimming removed 1 base at V and 8 bases at J, with 14 bases between. Germline-derived CDR1 and CDR2 are LGHNA and YNFKEQ. CDR3 nucleotide sequence: TGTGCCAGCAGCCAAGGTCCGGCTAGTACAGGGGAGCTGTTTTTT. Amino acid sequence: CASSQGPASTGELFF.

This clone was observed once. V is TRBV18 and J is TRBJ2-2; D remains ambiguous. The germline gives CDR1 KGHSH, CDR2 LQKENI. The CDR3 runs to 15 residues. The ends were cut back, 6 bases at V and 1 base at J, with 12 bases in the middle. Here the CDR3 reads CASSPQLQNTGELFF. CDR3 nucleotides: TGTGCCAGCTCCCCCCAACTGCAGAACACCGGGGAGCTGTTTTTT.

The CDR3 DNA sequence: TGTGCCACCAGCAGCGGCTCTGTGGACAGACACTACGAGCAGTACTTC. It encodes CATSSGSVDRHYEQYF. V gene TRBV15 combines with J gene TRBJ2-7; the D gene is possibly TRBD1 (6 bases). Germline V gene data show CDR1 as LNHNV and CDR2 as YYDKDF (reference sequence). V was pared by 3 bases and J by 3 bases, with 18 bases between. CDR3 size: 16 residues.

This sequence joins TRBV6-5 and TRBJ1-2; 7 bases are a match to TRBD1. The V gene end was trimmed by 3 bases and the J gene end by 5 bases; junction bases not matched to a gene: 6. In germline, CDR1 is MNHEY, CDR2 SVGAGI. The CDR3 is 14 amino acids. Here the CDR3 reads CASSYVGTEYGYTF. In nucleotides, the CDR3 is TGTGCCAGCAGTTATGTGGGGACAGAATATGGCTACACCTTC.

This CDR3 is CASSLVEGEAFF. DNA for the CDR3: TGTGCCAGCAGCTTGGTAGAGGGTGAAGCTTTCTTT. V and J are TRBV7-9 and TRBJ1-1; no clear D. Deletions cut 3 bases from V and 7 bases from J, with 9 bases between. This CDR3 region has 12 residues. In germline, CDR1 is SEHNR, CDR2 FQNEAQ (reference sequence).

This chain connects TRBV5-1 to TRBJ2-3, with 11 bases that match TRBD2. Germline assignment: CDR1 SGHRS and CDR2 YFSETQ. V shed 4 bases and J 3 bases; nucleotides not matched to a gene: 10. This CDR3 has 17 amino acids. CDR3 in amino acids: CASSAGLAGGSTDTQYF. The CDR3 nucleotides are TGCGCCAGCAGCGCCGGTCTAGCGGGAGGCTCGACAGATACGCAGTATTTT.

This chain uses TRBV7-9 with TRBJ1-4; 12 bases are shared with TRBD1. The V gene end was trimmed by 5 bases and the J gene end by 7 bases; junction bases not matched to a gene: 8. CDR1 is SEHNR, CDR2 FQNEAQ, per germline (reference sequence). This CDR3 is 16 amino acids long. CDR3 nucleotide sequence: TGTGCCAGCAGCCCCCCTGGGGGACAGGGGGCTGAAAAACTGTTTTTT. Protein: CASSPPGGQGAEKLFF.

This rearrangement joins TRBV29-1 to TRBJ2-6; no firm D call. The germline CDR1 and CDR2 sequences are SQVTM and ANQGSEA. V was clipped by 5 bases and J by 0 bases, with 8 bases between them. This CDR3 has 14 amino acids. CDR3 sequence (DNA): TGCAGCGTTTTTTCAGACTCTGGGGCCAACGTCCTGACTTTC. Translation: CSVFSDSGANVLTF. The whole variable domain, remainder taken from reference TRBV29-1 and TRBJ2-6, is SAVISQKPSRDICQRGTSLTIQCQVDSQVTMMFWYRQQPGQSLTLIATANQGSEATYESGFVIDKFPISRPNLTFSTLTVSNMSPEDSSIYLCSVFSDSGANVLTFGAGSRLTVL.

The rearrangement links TRBV9 to TRBJ1-3; 8 bases fit TRBD1. CDR3 length equals 17 residues. CDR1 SGDLS and CDR2 YYNGEE come from the germline V gene. With V trimmed by 0 bases and J by 3 bases, 8 bases remained unmatched. The CDR3 DNA is TGTGCCAGCAGCGTAGAAAAGACAGGGGTGTTTGGAAACACCATATATTTT. Amino acid sequence: CASSVEKTGVFGNTIYF.

This clone was detected only once. V usage is TRBV27 and J usage is TRBJ2-1; 15 positions agree with TRBD2. V was clipped by 5 bases and J by 8 bases; unmatched bases: 19. The length of the CDR3 is 20 residues. CDR1 and CDR2 (germline): MNHEY, SMNVEV (reference sequence). The CDR3 here is CASSPLGTSGGHRGIDEQFF. The CDR3 region has the DNA TGTGCCAGCAGTCCCCTGGGGACTAGCGGGGGGCATCGGGGAATCGATGAGCAGTTCTTC.

The sample holds a few counts of this clone. This chain uses TRBV6-1 with TRBJ1-2; D is undetermined. Trimming removed 8 bases at V and 2 bases at J, with 12 bases between. Germline V gene lookup returns CDR1 MNHNS and CDR2 SASEGT. The CDR3 has 13 amino acids. DNA of the CDR3: TGTGCCAGCGAGTTGTATTTAAACTATGGCTACACCTTC. It specifies CASELYLNYGYTF.

The rearrangement uses TRBV7-3 and TRBJ1-1; TRBD1 might be the D (6 bases). Germline V lookup: CDR1 SGHTA, CDR2 FQGTGA. The CDR3 totals 15 residues. Trimming removed 3 bases at V and 3 bases at J, with 14 bases between. Here the CDR3 reads CASSLIGQSYTEAFF. The CDR3 DNA reads TGTGCCAGCAGCTTGATCGGACAGTCCTACACTGAAGCTTTCTTT.

V and J are TRBV29-1 and TRBJ2-1; 8 nucleotides align to TRBD2. The CDR3 is made up of 17 amino acids. The germline V gene encodes CDR1 SQVTM and CDR2 ANQGSEA. The V gene end was trimmed by 2 bases and the J gene end by 0 bases; junction bases not matched to a gene: 9. CDR3 sequence (DNA): TGCAGCGTTGAAAAATCTAGCGGGCCGAGCTCCTACAATGAGCAGTTCTTC. As protein: CSVEKSSGPSSYNEQFF.

The rearrangement uses TRBV30 and TRBJ1-6, with D maybe TRBD1 (5 bases). CDR3 size: 14 residues. The V gene lost 6 bases and the J gene lost 7 bases, with 16 bases spanning the gap. Per germline, CDR1 GTSNPN and CDR2 SVGIG (reference sequence). The CDR3 protein is CACRSWHRNSPLHF. CDR3 coding DNA: TGTGCCTGCAGATCGTGGCACAGGAATTCACCCCTCCACTTT.

The CDR3 sequence is CASSTGVGGYEQYF. The CDR3 coding sequence is TGTGCCAGCAGCACGGGGGTAGGCGGTTACGAGCAGTACTTC. This rearrangement joins TRBV7-2 to TRBJ2-7; TRBD2 is a possible D gene (6 bases). CDR3 length: 14 amino acids. Germline loops: CDR1 SGHTA, CDR2 FQGNSA. Trimming stripped 5 bases from V and 4 bases from J, with 15 bases between.

The chain couples TRBV6-5 to TRBJ1-6; no reliable D call. Germline-derived CDR1 and CDR2 are MNHEY and SVGAGI. V was cut by 11 bases and J by 10 bases, with 12 bases left in between. This CDR3 comprises 11 residues. The CDR3 spells CAAGVGSPLHF. CDR3 in DNA: TGTGCCGCGGGAGTCGGATCACCCCTCCACTTT.

The chain carries TRBV6-1 and TRBJ2-2; 9 bases fit TRBD1. Germline lookup yields CDR1 MNHNS and CDR2 SASEGT. After removal of 8 bases from V and 1 base from J, the junction contained 5 bases not matched to a gene. The CDR3 runs 15 residues. CDR3 sequence reads: CASEPGQGNTGELFF. The CDR3, as DNA: TGTGCCAGCGAACCGGGACAGGGGAACACCGGGGAGCTGTTTTTT.

This chain connects TRBV7-8 to TRBJ1-2, with TRBD1 matching over 7 bases. The germline CDR1 and CDR2 sequences are SGHVS and FQNEAQ. CDR3 length: 15 amino acids. With 5 bases clipped from V and 8 bases from J, the junction kept 14 bases outside the gene matches. The CDR3 sequence is CASSPHRGSPLGYTF. The DNA for the CDR3 is TGTGCCAGCAGCCCCCACAGGGGCTCCCCTCTAGGCTACACCTTC.

This rearrangement joins TRBV11-2 to TRBJ2-7; TRBD1 aligns across 7 bases. In germline, CDR1 is SGHAT, CDR2 FQNNGV. The ends lost 4 bases at V and 2 bases at J; junction bases unmatched: 11. This CDR3 region has 16 residues. The CDR3 protein is CASSSGRDSVTYEQYF. CDR3 coding DNA: TGTGCCAGCAGCTCCGGCCGGGACAGCGTTACCTACGAGCAGTACTTC.

This CDR3 reads CASGAGGGYTF. For the CDR3, the DNA is TGTGCCAGCGGGGCAGGGGGTGGCTACACCTTC. V is TRBV27 and J is TRBJ1-2; 7 positions agree with TRBD1. The trim removed 8 bases at V and 7 bases at J, leaving 4 bases unmatched. There are 11 residues in the CDR3. CDR1 is MNHEY, CDR2 SMNVEV, per germline (reference sequence).

The CDR3 region is CASSRGTGQNYGYTF. The CDR3 DNA follows: TGCGCCAGCAGCCGCGGGACAGGACAGAACTATGGCTACACCTTC. The gene calls are TRBV4-1 and TRBJ1-2, with 8 nucleotides matching TRBD1. The CDR3 has 15 residues. The V and J ends lost 4 bases and 2 bases, in that order; junction bases with no gene match: 6. CDR1 is MGHRA and CDR2 is YSYEKL in the germline V gene.

The DNA for the CDR3 is TGCGCCAGCAGCTTGTTCGGGATGAACACTGAAGCTTTCTTT. The encoded protein is CASSLFGMNTEAFF. The V call is TRBV5-1, the J call TRBJ1-1; D is unresolved. The CDR3 loop spans 14 amino acids. V dropped 1 base and J dropped 0 bases, with 7 bases sitting between them. Germline CDR1 and CDR2: SGHRS and YFSETQ.